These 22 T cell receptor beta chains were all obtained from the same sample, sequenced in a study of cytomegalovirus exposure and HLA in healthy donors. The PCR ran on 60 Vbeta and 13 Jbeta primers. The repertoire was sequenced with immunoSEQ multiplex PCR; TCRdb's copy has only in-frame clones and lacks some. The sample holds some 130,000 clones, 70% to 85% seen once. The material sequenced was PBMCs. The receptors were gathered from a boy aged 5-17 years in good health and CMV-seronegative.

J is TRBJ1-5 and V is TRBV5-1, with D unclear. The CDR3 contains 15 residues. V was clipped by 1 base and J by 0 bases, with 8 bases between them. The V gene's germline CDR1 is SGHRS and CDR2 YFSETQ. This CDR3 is CASSLSGYSNQPQHF. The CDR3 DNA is TGCGCCAGCAGCTTGTCCGGTTATAGCAATCAGCCCCAGCATTTT.

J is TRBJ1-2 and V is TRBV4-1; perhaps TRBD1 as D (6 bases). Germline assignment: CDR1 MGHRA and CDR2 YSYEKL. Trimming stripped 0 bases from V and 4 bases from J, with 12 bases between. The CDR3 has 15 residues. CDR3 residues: CASSQESRGGYGYTF. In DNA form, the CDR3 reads TGCGCCAGCAGCCAAGAGTCCAGGGGTGGCTATGGCTACACCTTC.

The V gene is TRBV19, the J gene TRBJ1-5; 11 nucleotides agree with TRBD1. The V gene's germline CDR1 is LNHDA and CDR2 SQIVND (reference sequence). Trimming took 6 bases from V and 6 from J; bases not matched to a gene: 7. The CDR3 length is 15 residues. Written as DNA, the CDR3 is TGTGCCAGTAGCCCTAGGACAGGGGGCATTCAGCCCCAGCATTTT. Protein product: CASSPRTGGIQPQHF.

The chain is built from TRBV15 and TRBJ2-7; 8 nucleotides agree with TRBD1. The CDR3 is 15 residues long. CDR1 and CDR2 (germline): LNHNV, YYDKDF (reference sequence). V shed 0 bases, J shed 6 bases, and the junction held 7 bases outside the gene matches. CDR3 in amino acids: CATSRDLGQDAEQYF. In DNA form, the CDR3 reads TGTGCCACCAGCAGAGATCTGGGACAGGATGCCGAGCAGTACTTC.

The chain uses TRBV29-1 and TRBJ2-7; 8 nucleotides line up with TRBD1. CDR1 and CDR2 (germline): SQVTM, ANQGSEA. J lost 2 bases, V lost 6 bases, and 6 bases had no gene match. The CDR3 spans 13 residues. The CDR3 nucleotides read TGCAGCGTCCTCGGACAGGGACCCTACGAGCAGTACTTC. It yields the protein CSVLGQGPYEQYF.

The CDR3 DNA reads TGCGCCAGCAGCCCTAAGCCGGCGGGAGGGCCGGTGGCAGATACGCAGTATTTT. It yields the protein CASSPKPAGGPVADTQYF. The V gene is TRBV4-3, the J gene TRBJ2-3; 9 nucleotides agree with TRBD2. The length of the CDR3 is 18 residues. J gave up 4 bases and V 4 bases, and 15 bases lay outside the gene matches. The germline V gene encodes CDR1 LGHNA and CDR2 YSLEER.

The CDR3 here is CASSLRLAVPHEQFF. The CDR3 DNA is TGCGCCAGCAGCTTGAGACTAGCGGTTCCCCATGAGCAGTTCTTC. The chain carries TRBV5-1 and TRBJ2-1; 9 nucleotides line up with TRBD2. The CDR3 consists of 15 residues. In germline, CDR1 is SGHRS, CDR2 YFSETQ. Trimming took 1 base from V and 8 from J; bases not matched to a gene: 7.

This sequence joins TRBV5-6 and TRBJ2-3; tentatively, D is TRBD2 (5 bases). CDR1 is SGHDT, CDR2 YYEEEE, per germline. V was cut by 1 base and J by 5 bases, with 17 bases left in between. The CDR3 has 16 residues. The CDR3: CASSLPGVGLRDTQYF. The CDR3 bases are TGTGCCAGCAGCTTGCCCGGGGTTGGATTGAGAGATACGCAGTATTTT. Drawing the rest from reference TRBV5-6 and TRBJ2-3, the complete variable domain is DAGVTQSPTHLIKTRGQQVTLRCSPKSGHDTVSWYQQALGQGPQFIFQYYEEEERQRGNFPDRFSGHQFPNYSSELNVNALLLGDSALYLCASSLPGVGLRDTQYFGPGTRLTVL.

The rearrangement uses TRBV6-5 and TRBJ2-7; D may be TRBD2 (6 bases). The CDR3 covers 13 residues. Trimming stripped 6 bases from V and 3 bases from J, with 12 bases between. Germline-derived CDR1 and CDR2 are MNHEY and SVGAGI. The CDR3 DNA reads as TGTGCCAGCAGGGGGGACTTATACTACGAGCAGTACTTC. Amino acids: CASRGDLYYEQYF.

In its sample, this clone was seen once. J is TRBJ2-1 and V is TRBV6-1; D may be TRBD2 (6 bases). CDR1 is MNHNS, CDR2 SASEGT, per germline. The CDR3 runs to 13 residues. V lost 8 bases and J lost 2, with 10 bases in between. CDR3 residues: CASGGAPYNEQFF. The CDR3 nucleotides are TGTGCCAGCGGCGGGGCCCCCTACAATGAGCAGTTCTTC.

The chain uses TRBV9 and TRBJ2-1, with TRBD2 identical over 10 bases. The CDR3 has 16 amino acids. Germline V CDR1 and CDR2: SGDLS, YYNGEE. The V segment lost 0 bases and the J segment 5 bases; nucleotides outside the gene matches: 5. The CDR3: CASSVATSGTDNEQFF. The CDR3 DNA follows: TGTGCCAGCAGCGTAGCTACTAGCGGGACCGACAATGAGCAGTTCTTC.

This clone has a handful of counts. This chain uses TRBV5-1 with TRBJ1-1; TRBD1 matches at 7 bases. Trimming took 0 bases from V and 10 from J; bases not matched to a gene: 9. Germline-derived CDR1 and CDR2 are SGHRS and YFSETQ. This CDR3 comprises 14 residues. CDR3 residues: CASSLAGGGGRAFF. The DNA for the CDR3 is TGCGCCAGCAGCTTGGCAGGGGGTGGGGGTAGAGCTTTCTTT.

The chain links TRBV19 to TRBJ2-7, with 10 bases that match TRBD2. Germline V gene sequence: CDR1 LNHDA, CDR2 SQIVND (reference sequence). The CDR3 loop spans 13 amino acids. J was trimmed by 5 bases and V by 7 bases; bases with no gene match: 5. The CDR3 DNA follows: TGTGCCAGTAACCCCGGGACTAGCGACGAGCAGTACTTC. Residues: CASNPGTSDEQYF.

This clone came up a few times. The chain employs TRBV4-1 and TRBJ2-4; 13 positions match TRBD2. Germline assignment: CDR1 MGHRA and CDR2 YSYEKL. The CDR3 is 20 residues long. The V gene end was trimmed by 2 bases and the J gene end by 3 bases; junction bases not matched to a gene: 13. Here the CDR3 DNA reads TGCGCCAGCAGCCAAAACTTCGGGACTAGCGGGACTGTAGTCAAAAACATTCAGTACTTC. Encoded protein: CASSQNFGTSGTVVKNIQYF.

The CDR3 sequence is CASSLNGGSYGYTF. CDR3 DNA: TGTGCCAGCAGCTTAAACGGCGGAAGTTATGGCTACACCTTC. V usage is TRBV7-2 and J usage is TRBJ1-2; D ambiguous. V was cut by 2 bases and J by 5 bases, with 12 bases left in between. The CDR3 runs 14 residues. CDR1 and CDR2 from the germline V gene are SGHTA and FQGNSA.

DNA for the CDR3: TGTGCCAGCAGCGTAAACGCAGGGGGCATGAACACTGAAGCTTTCTTT. It encodes CASSVNAGGMNTEAFF. This sequence joins TRBV9 and TRBJ1-1, with 8 nucleotides matching TRBD1. CDR3 size: 16 residues. J gave up 0 bases and V 1 base, and 5 bases lay outside the gene matches. Looked up from germline, CDR1 is SGDLS and CDR2 is YYNGEE. Supplemented by reference TRBV9 and TRBJ1-1, the full variable domain reads DSGVTQTPKHLITATGQRVTLRCSPRSGDLSVYWYQQSLDQGLQFLIQYYNGEERAKGNILERFSAQQFPDLHSELNLSSLELGDSALYFCASSVNAGGMNTEAFFGQGTRLTVV.

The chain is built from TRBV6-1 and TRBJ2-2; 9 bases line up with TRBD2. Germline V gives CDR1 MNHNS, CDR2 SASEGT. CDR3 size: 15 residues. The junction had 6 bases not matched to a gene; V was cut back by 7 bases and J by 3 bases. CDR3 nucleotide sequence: TGTGCCAGCAATCTAGCGGGATCCCACACCGGGGAGCTGTTTTTT. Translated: CASNLAGSHTGELFF.

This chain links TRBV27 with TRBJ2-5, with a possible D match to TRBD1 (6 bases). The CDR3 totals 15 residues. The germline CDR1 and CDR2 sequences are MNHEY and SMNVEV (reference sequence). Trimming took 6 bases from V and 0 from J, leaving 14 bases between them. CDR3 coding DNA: TGTGCCAGCAGGGGACACGGACAGTACCAAGAGACCCAGTACTTC. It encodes CASRGHGQYQETQYF.

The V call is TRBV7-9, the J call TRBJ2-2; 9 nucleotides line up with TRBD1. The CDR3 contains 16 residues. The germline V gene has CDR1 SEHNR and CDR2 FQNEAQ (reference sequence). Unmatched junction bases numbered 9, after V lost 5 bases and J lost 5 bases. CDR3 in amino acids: CASSARGQGLTGELFF. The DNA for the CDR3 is TGTGCCAGCAGCGCGCGAGGACAGGGGTTGACCGGGGAGCTGTTTTTT.

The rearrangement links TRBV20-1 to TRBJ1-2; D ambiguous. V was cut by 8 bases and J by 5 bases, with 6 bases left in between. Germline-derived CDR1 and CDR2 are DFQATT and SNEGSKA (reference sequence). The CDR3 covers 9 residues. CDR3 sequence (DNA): TGCAGTCTAGTTTATGGCTACACCTTC. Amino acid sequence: CSLVYGYTF.

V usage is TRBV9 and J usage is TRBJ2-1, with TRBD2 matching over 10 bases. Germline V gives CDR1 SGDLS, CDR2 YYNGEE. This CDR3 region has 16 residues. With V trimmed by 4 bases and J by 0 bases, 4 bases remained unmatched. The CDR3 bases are TGTGCCAGCAGCCAACTAGCGGGGAGCTCCTACAATGAGCAGTTCTTC. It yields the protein CASSQLAGSSYNEQFF.

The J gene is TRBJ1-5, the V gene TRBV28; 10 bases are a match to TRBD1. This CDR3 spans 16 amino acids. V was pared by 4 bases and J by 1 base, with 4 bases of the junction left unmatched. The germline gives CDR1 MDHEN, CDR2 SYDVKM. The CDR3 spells CASSWVGQGSNQPQHF. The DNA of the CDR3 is TGTGCCAGCAGTTGGGTGGGACAGGGGAGCAATCAGCCCCAGCATTTT.